Only a few counts were recorded for the clone carrying this T cell receptor (beta chain). The antigen remains undetermined. Losses at the gene ends were 5 bases for V and 3 bases for J; bases not matched to a gene: 18. The germline gives CDR1 MNHEY, CDR2 SMNVEV (reference sequence). The CDR3 has 19 amino acids. This sample was included in a study of cytomegalovirus exposure and HLA in healthy donors. The study ran its PCR with 60 Vbeta and 13 Jbeta primers. Generated by immunoSEQ multiplex PCR, the TCRdb table keeps only in-frame clones and is missing some. This sample has tens of thousands of clones, with about 60% found just once. The study's findings and limits: Serostatus for CMV was the only available immune exposure information.

The gene calls are TRBV27 and TRBJ1-5; the match to TRBD1 covers 8 bases. Sample: PBMCs. The receptor was derived from a woman aged 30 to 39 in good health and CMV-seronegative. For the CDR3, the DNA is TGTGCCAGCAGTCCTCTTCCAATATTCGGACAGGGATCCAATCAGCCCCAGCATTTT. Translating it yields CASSPLPIFGQGSNQPQHF.